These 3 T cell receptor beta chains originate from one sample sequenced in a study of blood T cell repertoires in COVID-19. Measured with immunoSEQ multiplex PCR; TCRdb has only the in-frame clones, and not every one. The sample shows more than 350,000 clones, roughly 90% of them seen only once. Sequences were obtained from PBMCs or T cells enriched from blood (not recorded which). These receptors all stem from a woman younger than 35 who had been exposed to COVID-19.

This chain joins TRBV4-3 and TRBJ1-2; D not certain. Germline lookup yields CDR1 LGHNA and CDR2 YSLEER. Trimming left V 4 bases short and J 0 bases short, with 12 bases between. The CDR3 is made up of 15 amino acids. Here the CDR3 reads CASSRETGSNYGYTF. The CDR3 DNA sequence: TGCGCCAGCAGCCGAGAGACGGGATCTAACTATGGCTACACCTTC.

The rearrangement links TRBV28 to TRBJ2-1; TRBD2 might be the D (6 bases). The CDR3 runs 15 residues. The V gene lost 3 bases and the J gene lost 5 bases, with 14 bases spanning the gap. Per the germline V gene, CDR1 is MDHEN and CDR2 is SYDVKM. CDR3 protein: CASSFVAERDNEQFF. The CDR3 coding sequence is TGTGCCAGCAGTTTCGTAGCGGAGAGGGACAATGAGCAGTTCTTC.

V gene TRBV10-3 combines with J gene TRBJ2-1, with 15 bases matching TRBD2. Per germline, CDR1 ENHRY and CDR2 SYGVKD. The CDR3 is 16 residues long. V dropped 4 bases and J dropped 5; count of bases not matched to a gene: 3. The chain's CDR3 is CAISVGLAGGNNEQFF. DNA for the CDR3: TGTGCCATCAGTGTGGGACTAGCGGGGGGCAACAATGAGCAGTTCTTC.